Reported below is one TCR beta chain. Its antigen is unknown. These data come from a study of beta chain features in type 1 diabetes. Every isolated RNA sample was fully reverse transcribed, so sequencing captured expressed TCRB transcripts. Produced via immunoSEQ multiplex PCR; TCRdb's table is partial and in-frame only. The sample lists hundreds of thousands of clones; roughly 13% were seen once. Study conclusions and caveats: Patients with Type 1 diabetes showed moderately but significantly shorter TCRB CDR3s in all four CD4+ subsets.

The V end lost 1 base, the J end lost 4 bases, and 15 bases lay between the germline ends. The CDR3 runs to 16 residues. Per germline, CDR1 SGHNT and CDR2 YYREEE (reference sequence). V is TRBV5-4 and J is TRBJ2-1, with D possibly being TRBD1 (5 bases). Input material: naive CD4+ T cells from blood. This clonotype originated in a man aged 18 to 29 with type 1 diabetes. The CDR3 loop is CASSLLAQGSYNEQFF. The CDR3 bases are TGTGCCAGCAGCTTGTTGGCGCAGGGATCATACAATGAGCAGTTCTTC.